This T cell receptor (beta chain) was recorded in a study of CD8+CD57+ T cells in acquired aplastic anemia. Study-wide background: Average DNA yield from sorted CD4+ and CD8+ cells was around 3 ug. Whole-study findings and limits: Patients had around 30 CD8+ CDR3 sequences in common with controls (the shared set). Controls and patients did not differ significantly in CD8+ Simpson's diversity.

Individuals selected for sequencing had exhibited CD8+CD57+ cell expansion on flow cytometry. The study sampled blood from patients who had received no therapy. Germline V lookup: CDR1 LNHDA, CDR2 SQIVND (reference sequence). This CDR3 has 12 residues. Trimming pared 3 bases from V and 12 bases from J, leaving 12 bases between. As for this clonotype: The antigen is unknown.

Genomic DNA was employed as the template in profiling TCR beta VDJ and CDR3. TCRdb re-analysed the reads in MiXCR, keeping a single row per CDR3 protein. The data hold about 180,000 distinct CDR3 sequences, with around 50% observed a single time. Sample: sorted CD4+, CD8+, or CD8+CD57+ T cells (not recorded which) from PBMCs. This rearrangement joins TRBV19 to TRBJ2-1; no clear D. This clonotype originated in a human donor with aplastic anemia. The CDR3 reads CASSIPAVGQFF. CDR3 sequence (DNA): TGTGCCAGTAGTATCCCAGCCGTAGGGCAGTTCTTC.